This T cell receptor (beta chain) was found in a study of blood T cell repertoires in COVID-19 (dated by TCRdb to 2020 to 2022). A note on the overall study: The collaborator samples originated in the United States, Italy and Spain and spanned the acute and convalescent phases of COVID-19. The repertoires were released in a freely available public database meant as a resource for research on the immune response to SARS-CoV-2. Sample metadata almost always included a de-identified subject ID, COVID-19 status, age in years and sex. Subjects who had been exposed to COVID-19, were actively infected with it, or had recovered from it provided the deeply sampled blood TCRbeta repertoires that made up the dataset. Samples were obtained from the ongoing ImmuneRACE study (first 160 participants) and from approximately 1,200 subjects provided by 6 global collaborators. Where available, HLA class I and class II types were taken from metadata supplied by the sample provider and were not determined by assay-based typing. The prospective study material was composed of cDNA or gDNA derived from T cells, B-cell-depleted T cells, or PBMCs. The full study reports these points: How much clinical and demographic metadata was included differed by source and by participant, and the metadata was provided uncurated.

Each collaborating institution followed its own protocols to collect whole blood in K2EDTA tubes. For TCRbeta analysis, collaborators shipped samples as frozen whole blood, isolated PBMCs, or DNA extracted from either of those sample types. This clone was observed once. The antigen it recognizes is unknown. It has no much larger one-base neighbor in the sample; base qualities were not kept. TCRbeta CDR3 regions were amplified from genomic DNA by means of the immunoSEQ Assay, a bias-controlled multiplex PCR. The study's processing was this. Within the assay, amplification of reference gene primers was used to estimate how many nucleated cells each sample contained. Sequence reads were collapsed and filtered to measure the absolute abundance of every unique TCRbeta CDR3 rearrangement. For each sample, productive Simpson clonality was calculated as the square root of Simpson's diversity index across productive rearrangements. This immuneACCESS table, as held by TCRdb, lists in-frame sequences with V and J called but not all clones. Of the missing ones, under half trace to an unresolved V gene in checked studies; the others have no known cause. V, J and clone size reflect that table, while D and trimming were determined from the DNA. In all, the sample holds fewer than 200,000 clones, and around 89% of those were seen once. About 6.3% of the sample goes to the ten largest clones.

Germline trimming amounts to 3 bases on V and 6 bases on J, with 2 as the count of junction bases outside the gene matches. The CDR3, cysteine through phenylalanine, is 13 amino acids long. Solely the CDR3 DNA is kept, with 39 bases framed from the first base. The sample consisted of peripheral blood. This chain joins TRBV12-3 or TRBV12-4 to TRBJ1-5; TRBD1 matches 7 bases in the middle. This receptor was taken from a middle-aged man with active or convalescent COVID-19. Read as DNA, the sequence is TGTGCCAGCAGTTTGGGACAGACTCAGCCCCAGCATTTT. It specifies CASSLGQTQPQHF.